This T cell receptor (beta chain) was identified in a study of neurological immune-mediated disorders. One entry per CDR3 protein, called by TCRdb with MiXCR from the 5' RACE reads. The sample has more than 50,000 distinct CDR3 sequences, around 3.9% seen once. The table lists this clonotype with many counts. Trimming at V came to 5 bases and at J to 4 bases, leaving 6 bases not matched to a gene. CDR1 DFQATT and CDR2 SNEGSKA come from the germline V gene (reference sequence). CDR3 length: 13 amino acids. The genes are TRBV20-1 and TRBJ2-7; TRBD1 matches at 9 bases. The sequenced sample was PBMCs. The TCR originated in a man aged 25 to 40 with multiple sclerosis. CDR3: CSAPPGTGYEQYF. The CDR3 nucleotides read TGCAGTGCTCCCCCCGGGACAGGGTACGAGCAGTACTTC.